At least ten counts were recorded for the clone carrying this T cell receptor beta chain. Each CDR3 protein gets one entry after TCRdb re-called the RT-PCR reads with MiXCR. The sample consists of 550,000 to 800,000 distinct CDR3 sequences, over 11% of them appearing once. Per germline, CDR1 SQVTM and CDR2 ANQGSEA. With 5 bases removed from V and 0 bases from J, the gap between germline ends came to 13 bases. CDR3 length: 14 amino acids. The source of the sample is a study of response to subunit inactivated influenza vaccine. The sequence was obtained from a man in his forties or fifties who received an inactivated influenza vaccine. This specimen was PBMCs from blood, taken about 14 days before vaccination. This sequence joins TRBV29-1 and TRBJ1-1; TRBD1 might be the D (5 bases). The CDR3 sequence: CSVTQGPLNTEAFF. DNA for the CDR3: TGCAGCGTTACCCAGGGACCCCTGAACACTGAAGCTTTCTTT.